The T cell receptor beta chain described here comes from a study of identical twins. The authors used template switching to add a universal primer site and gave cDNA unique molecular identifiers. TCRdb redid the calling of the 5' RACE reads with MiXCR, one entry per CDR3 protein. The sample carries approximately 1.8 million distinct CDR3 sequences, less than 40% recorded once. As for this clonotype: Antigen specificity is unknown.

This CDR3 spans 13 amino acids. J gave up 5 bases and V 6 bases, and 6 bases lay outside the gene matches. Germline V gene sequence: CDR1 MNHNY, CDR2 SVGAGI (reference sequence). Study-wide results and limits: Among out-of-frame alpha sequences shared by twins, low generation probability occurred in excess. High-abundance cord blood beta clonotypes had fewer insertions; memory repertoires showed none.

Sequenced: cord blood. The sequence was collected from a newborn girl in good health. This sequence joins TRBV6-6 and TRBJ2-5, with 7 bases lining up with TRBD2. CDR3 DNA: TGTGCCAGCAGAGGGAGGGTCAAGGAGACCCAGTACTTC. This encodes CASRGRVKETQYF.